The 18 T cell receptor beta chains presented below share a single source sample, sequenced in a study of post-analysis software for immune sequencing data. General study points: Controls showed lower frequencies than patients for roughly five TRBV segments, and TRBV5-6, TRBV5-1 and TRBV20-1 were among these.

cDNA libraries of TCR beta carried unique molecular identifiers. Each CDR3 protein is one row after TCRdb ran MiXCR on the PCR reads. This sample yields about half a million distinct CDR3 sequences, of which around 40% are seen a single time; 9.5% to 13% belongs to the top ten. The antigens of these receptors remain unknown. Sequenced input: blood. These receptors were obtained from a girl aged 5-17 years with multiple sclerosis.

V is TRBV20-1 and J is TRBJ2-1, with D perhaps TRBD2 (6 bases). The CDR3 extends over 17 amino acids. Trimming stripped 0 bases from V and 5 bases from J, with 20 bases between. Germline loops: CDR1 DFQATT, CDR2 SNEGSKA (reference sequence). CDR3 sequence: CSARDTGLPGLDNEQFF. The CDR3, as DNA: TGCAGTGCTAGAGACACTGGGCTCCCGGGACTGGACAATGAGCAGTTCTTC.

This clonotype was found a few times. The chain carries TRBV20-1 and TRBJ2-1, with D possibly being TRBD1 or TRBD2 (5 bases each). The CDR3 has 14 residues. Germline CDR1 is DFQATT and CDR2 is SNEGSKA (reference sequence). V lost 7 bases and J lost 7, with 20 bases in between. The CDR3 region has the DNA TGCAGTGGTCCTGGGGGTCTCTCTAGGAATGAGCAGTTCTTC. Encoded protein: CSGPGGLSRNEQFF.

V usage is TRBV20-1 and J usage is TRBJ1-5; maybe TRBD1 (5 bases). The ends were cut back, 5 bases at V and 5 bases at J, with 25 bases in the middle. Germline V gene lookup returns CDR1 DFQATT and CDR2 SNEGSKA (reference sequence). CDR3 size: 17 residues. CDR3 protein: CSAGKGGIGDLHQPQHF. DNA for the CDR3: TGCAGTGCTGGAAAGGGAGGAATCGGGGACCTACATCAGCCCCAGCATTTT.

In its sample, this clonotype was seen a few times. J is TRBJ1-2 and V is TRBV9; 7 bases align to TRBD1. Germline lookup yields CDR1 SGDLS and CDR2 YYNGEE. With V trimmed by 2 bases and J by 5 bases, 21 bases remained unmatched. The CDR3 totals 19 residues. The CDR3: CASSVPHTVDREGRYGYTF. For the CDR3, the DNA is TGTGCCAGCAGCGTGCCCCACACAGTCGACAGGGAAGGTCGGTATGGCTACACCTTC.

The V gene is TRBV7-2, the J gene TRBJ2-2; 13 positions agree with TRBD2. J lost 5 bases, V lost 1 base, and 1 base had no gene match. This CDR3 contains 16 residues. CDR1 is SGHTA and CDR2 is FQGNSA in the germline V gene. The CDR3 region has the DNA TGTGCCAGCAGCTTAGAACTAGCGGGAGGGACCGGGGAGCTGTTTTTT. Protein sequence: CASSLELAGGTGELFF.

This sequence joins TRBV11-2 and TRBJ2-7; D unresolved. The CDR3 contains 14 residues. The germline CDR1 and CDR2 sequences are SGHAT and FQNNGV. The germline V and J ends were trimmed by 1 base and 2 bases, with 9 bases remaining between them. The CDR3 nucleotides are TGTGCCAGCAGCTTAGGGCGGAATCCCTACGAGCAGTACTTC. Amino acid sequence: CASSLGRNPYEQYF. Supplemented by reference TRBV11-2 and TRBJ2-7, the full variable domain reads EAGVAQSPRYKIIEKRQSVAFWCNPISGHATLYWYQQILGQGPKLLIQFQNNGVVDDSQLPKDRFSAERLKGVDSTLKIQPAKLEDSAVYLCASSLGRNPYEQYFGPGTRLTVT.

This clonotype showed up just a few times. This chain uses TRBV10-3 with TRBJ2-7; D unclear. The length of the CDR3 is 11 residues. The V end lost 6 bases, the J end lost 0 bases, and 3 bases lay between the germline ends. Germline V gene sequence: CDR1 ENHRY, CDR2 SYGVKD. CDR3 nucleotide sequence: TGTGCCATCAGCTTCTCCTACGAGCAGTACTTC. It encodes CAISFSYEQYF.

This sequence joins TRBV6-5 and TRBJ1-2, with D perhaps TRBD1 (6 bases). The CDR3 has 13 amino acids. Germline lookup yields CDR1 MNHEY and CDR2 SVGAGI. V lost 6 bases, J lost 5 bases, and 13 bases lay in between. CDR3 sequence: CASRRGAIYGYTF. Here the CDR3 DNA reads TGTGCCAGCAGGCGGGGGGCTATATATGGCTACACCTTC.

This clonotype showed up just a few times. This chain links TRBV6-5 with TRBJ1-2; D perhaps matches TRBD1 (6 bases). CDR3 length: 14 residues. Trimming pared 6 bases from V and 0 bases from J, leaving 11 bases between. CDR1 and CDR2 from the germline V gene are MNHEY and SVGAGI. In nucleotides, the CDR3 is TGTGCCAGCAGGGACAGCGCAACTAACTATGGCTACACCTTC. Protein sequence: CASRDSATNYGYTF.

The chain uses TRBV4-1 and TRBJ2-5, with D perhaps matching TRBD2 (5 bases). There are 16 residues in the CDR3. Germline values: CDR1 MGHRA, CDR2 YSYEKL. The V end lost 1 base, the J end lost 1 base, and 13 bases lay between the germline ends. CDR3 residues: CASSQVSRRTQETQYF. The CDR3 DNA reads as TGCGCCAGCAGCCAAGTCTCGCGGAGGACCCAAGAGACCCAGTACTTC.

This clonotype appeared once. V gene TRBV6-1 combines with J gene TRBJ2-4, with D tentatively TRBD2 (6 bases). In germline, CDR1 is MNHNS, CDR2 SASEGT. Trimming cost V 7 bases and J 5 bases, with 18 bases left between them. This CDR3 is 15 amino acids long. As DNA, the CDR3 is TGTGCCAGCAATGATTGGCGAGGGGAGGAAAACATTCAGTACTTC. Its translation: CASNDWRGEENIQYF.

This clonotype has only a few counts. The CDR3 nucleotides are TGTGCCAGCAGTCTGACTAGCTGGGATACGCAGTATTTT. Its protein product is CASSLTSWDTQYF. The chain couples TRBV12-3 or TRBV12-4 to TRBJ2-3; 7 bases align to TRBD2. The CDR3 sequence is 13 residues long. V shed 5 bases, J shed 6 bases, and the junction held 5 bases outside the gene matches.

In this sample, this clonotype turned up many times. The chain employs TRBV20-1 and TRBJ2-7, with D tentatively TRBD2 (6 bases). Germline-derived CDR1 and CDR2 are DFQATT and SNEGSKA (reference sequence). The CDR3 sequence is 13 residues long. V was clipped by 5 bases and J by 7 bases, with 18 bases between them. Written as DNA, the CDR3 is TGCAGTGCTCCCCGACGGGAGCTTCGGGAGCAGTACTTC. It encodes CSAPRRELREQYF.

The chain uses TRBV28 and TRBJ2-1, with D tentatively TRBD1 (6 bases). There are 14 residues in the CDR3. Germline V gives CDR1 MDHEN, CDR2 SYDVKM. V shed 4 bases and J shed 3 bases, with 10 bases lying between them. CDR3 sequence: CASSWGHDYNEQFF. The CDR3, as DNA: TGTGCCAGCAGTTGGGGACACGACTACAATGAGCAGTTCTTC.

This chain links TRBV12-3 or TRBV12-4 with TRBJ1-1; TRBD1 matches 7 bases. After removal of 6 bases from V and 4 bases from J, the junction contained 8 bases not matched to a gene. CDR3 length: 14 amino acids. This chain's CDR3 is CASRSDRASTEAFF. CDR3 coding DNA: TGTGCCAGCAGATCAGACAGGGCGAGCACTGAAGCTTTCTTT.

The rearrangement links TRBV9 to TRBJ1-5; 10 nucleotides line up with TRBD1. The V gene's germline CDR1 is SGDLS and CDR2 YYNGEE. CDR3 length: 15 amino acids. V lost 2 bases, J lost 7 bases, and 6 bases stayed unmatched. The CDR3 DNA reads TGTGCCAGCAGCGTCAGCGGGACAGGGGTCCAGCCCCAGCATTTT. Translated, it gives CASSVSGTGVQPQHF. The complete variable domain, with remaining parts taken from reference TRBV9 and TRBJ1-5, reads DSGVTQTPKHLITATGQRVTLRCSPRSGDLSVYWYQQSLDQGLQFLIQYYNGEERAKGNILERFSAQQFPDLHSELNLSSLELGDSALYFCASSVSGTGVQPQHFGDGTRLSIL.

The V and J genes are TRBV5-1 and TRBJ2-5; D is unclear. The CDR3 contains 13 residues. V lost 1 base, J lost 5 bases, and 9 bases lay in between. Germline V gives CDR1 SGHRS, CDR2 YFSETQ. The CDR3 region has the DNA TGCGCCAGCAGCTTGACGGAATCGGAGACCCAGTACTTC. Protein product: CASSLTESETQYF.

The V call is TRBV7-2, the J call TRBJ2-4, with 11 bases aligning to TRBD2. Per the germline V gene, CDR1 is SGHTA and CDR2 is FQGNSA. J gave up 13 bases and V 5 bases, and 13 bases lay outside the gene matches. CDR3 length: 15 amino acids. The CDR3 coding sequence is TGTGCCAGCAGCCAGAGGGGGCTAGCGGGAGGAGAGCAGTACTTC. Its translation: CASSQRGLAGGEQYF.